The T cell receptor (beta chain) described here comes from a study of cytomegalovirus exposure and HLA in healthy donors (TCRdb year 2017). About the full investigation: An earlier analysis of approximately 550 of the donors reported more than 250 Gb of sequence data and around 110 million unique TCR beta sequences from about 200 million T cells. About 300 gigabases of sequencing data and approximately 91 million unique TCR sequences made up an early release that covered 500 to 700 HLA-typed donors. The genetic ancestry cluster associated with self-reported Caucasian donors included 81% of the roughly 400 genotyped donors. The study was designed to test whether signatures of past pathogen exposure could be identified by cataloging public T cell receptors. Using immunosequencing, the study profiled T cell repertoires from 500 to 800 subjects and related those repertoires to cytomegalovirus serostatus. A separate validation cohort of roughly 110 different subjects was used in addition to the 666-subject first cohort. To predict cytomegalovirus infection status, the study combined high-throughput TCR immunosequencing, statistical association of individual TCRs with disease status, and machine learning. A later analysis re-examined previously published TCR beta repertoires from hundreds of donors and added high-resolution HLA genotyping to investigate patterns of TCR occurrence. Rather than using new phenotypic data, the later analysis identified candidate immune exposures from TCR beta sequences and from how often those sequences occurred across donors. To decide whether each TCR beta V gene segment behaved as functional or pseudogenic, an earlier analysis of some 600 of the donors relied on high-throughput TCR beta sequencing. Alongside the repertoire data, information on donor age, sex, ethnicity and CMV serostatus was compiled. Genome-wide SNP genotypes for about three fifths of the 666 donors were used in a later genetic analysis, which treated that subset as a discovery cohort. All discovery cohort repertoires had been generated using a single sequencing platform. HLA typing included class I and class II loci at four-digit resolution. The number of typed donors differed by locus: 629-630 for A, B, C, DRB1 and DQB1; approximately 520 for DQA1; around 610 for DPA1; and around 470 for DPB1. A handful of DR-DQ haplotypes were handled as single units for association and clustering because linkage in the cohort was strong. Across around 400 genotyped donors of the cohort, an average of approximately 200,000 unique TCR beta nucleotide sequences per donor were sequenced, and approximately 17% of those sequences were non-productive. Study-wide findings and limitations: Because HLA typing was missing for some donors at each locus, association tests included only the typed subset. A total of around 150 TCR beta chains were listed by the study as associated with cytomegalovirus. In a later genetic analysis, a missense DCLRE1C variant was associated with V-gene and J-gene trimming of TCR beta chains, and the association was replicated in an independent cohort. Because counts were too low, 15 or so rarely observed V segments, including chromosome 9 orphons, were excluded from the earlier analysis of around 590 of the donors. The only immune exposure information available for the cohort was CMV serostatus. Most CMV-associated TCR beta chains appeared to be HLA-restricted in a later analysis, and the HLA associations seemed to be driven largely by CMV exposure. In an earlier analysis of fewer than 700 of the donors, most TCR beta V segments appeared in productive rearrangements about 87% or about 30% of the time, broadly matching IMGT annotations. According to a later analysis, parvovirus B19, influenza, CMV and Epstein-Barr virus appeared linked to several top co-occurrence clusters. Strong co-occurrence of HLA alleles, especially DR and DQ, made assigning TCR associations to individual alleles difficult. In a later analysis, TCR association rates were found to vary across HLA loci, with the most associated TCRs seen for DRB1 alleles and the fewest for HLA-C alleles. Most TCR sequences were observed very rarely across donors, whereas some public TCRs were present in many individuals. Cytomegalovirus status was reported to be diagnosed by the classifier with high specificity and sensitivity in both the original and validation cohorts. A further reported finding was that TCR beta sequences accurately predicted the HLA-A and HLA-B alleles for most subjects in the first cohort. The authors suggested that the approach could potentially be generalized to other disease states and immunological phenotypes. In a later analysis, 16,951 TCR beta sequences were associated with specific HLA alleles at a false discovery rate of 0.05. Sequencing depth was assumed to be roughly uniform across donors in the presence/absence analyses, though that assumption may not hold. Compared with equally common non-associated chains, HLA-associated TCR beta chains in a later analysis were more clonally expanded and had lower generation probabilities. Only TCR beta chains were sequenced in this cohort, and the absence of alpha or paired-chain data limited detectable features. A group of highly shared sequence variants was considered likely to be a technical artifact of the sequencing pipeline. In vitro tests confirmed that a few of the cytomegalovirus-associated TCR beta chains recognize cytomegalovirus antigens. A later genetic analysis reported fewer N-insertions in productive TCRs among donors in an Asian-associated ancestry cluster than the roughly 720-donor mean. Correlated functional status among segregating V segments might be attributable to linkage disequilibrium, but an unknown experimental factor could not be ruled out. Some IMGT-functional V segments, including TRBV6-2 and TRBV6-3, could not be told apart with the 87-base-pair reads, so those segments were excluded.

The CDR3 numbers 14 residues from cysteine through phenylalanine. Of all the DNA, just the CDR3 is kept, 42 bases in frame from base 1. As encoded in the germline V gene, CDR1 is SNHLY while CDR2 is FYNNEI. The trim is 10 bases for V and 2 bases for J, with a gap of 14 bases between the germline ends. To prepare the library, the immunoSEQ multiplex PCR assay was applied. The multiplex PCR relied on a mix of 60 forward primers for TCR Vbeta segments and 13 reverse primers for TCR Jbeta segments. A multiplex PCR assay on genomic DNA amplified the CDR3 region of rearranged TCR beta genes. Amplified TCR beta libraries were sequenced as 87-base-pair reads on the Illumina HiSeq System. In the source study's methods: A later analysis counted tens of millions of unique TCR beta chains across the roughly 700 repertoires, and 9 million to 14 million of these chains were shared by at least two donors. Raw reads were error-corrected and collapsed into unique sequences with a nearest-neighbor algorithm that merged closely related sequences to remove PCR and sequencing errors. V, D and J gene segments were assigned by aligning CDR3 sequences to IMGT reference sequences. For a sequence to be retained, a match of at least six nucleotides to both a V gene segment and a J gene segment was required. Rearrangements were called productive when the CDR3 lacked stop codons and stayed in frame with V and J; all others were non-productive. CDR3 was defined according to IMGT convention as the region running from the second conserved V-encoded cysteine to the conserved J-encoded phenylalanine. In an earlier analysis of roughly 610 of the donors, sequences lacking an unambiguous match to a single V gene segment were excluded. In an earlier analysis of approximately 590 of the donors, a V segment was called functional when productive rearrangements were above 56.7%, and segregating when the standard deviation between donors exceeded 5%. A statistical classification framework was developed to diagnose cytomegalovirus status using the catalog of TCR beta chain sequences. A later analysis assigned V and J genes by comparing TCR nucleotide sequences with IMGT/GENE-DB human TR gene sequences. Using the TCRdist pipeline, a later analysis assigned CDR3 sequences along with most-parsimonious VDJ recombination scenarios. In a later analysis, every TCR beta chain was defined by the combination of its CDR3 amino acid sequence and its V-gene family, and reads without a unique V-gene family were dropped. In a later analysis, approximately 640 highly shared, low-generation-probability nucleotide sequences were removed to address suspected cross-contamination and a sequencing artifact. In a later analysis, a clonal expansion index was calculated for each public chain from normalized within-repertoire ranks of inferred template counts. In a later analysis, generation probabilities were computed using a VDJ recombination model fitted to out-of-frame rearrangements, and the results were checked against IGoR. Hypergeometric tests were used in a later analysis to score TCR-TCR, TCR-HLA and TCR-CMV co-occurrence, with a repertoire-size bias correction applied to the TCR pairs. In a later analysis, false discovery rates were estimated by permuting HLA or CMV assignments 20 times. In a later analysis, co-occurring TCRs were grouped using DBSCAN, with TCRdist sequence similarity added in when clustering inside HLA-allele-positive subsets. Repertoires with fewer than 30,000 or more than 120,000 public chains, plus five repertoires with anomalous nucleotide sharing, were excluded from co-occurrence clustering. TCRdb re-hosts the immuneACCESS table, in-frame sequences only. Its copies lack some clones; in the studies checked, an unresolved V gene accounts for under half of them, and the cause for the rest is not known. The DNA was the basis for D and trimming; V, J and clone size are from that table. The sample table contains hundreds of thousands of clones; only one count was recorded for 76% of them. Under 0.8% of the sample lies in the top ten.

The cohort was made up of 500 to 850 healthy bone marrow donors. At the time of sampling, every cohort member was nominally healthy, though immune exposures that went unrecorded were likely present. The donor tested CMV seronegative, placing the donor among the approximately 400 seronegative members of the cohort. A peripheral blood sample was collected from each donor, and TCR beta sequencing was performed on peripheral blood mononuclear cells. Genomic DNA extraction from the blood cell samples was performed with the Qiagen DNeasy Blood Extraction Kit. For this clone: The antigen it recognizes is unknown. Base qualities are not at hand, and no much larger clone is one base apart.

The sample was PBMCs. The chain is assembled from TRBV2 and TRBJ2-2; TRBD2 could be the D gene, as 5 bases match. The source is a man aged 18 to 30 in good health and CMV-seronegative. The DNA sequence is TGTGCCACCCAGAGGGCGGAAAACACCGGGGAGCTGTTTTTT. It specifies CATQRAENTGELFF.